What follows are 28 T cell receptor beta chains derived from one specimen sequenced in a study of blood T cells in healthy people across ages. Primers used in a second PCR of roughly 6 to 11 cycles were a sample-barcoded 5' primer and a J-beta primer mix. MiXCR, applied by TCRdb to the 5' RACE reads, yields one record per CDR3 protein. The sample includes approximately 850,000 distinct CDR3 sequences, under 55% seen only once; the top ten take roughly 18%. The sample consisted of blood. These receptors were obtained from a man in his sixties in good health.

With regard to this clonotype: A much larger clone lies one base from this, so it may be a read error. The genes are TRBV5-5 and TRBJ2-5, with 11 bases identical to TRBD2. V was pared by 1 base and J by 4 bases, with 3 bases of the junction left unmatched. The germline CDR1 and CDR2 sequences are SGHKS and YYEKEE (reference sequence). The CDR3 has 15 amino acids. DNA for the CDR3: TGTGCCAGCAGCTTGATTAGCGGGGGGGCAGAGACCCAGTACTTC. Residues: CASSLISGGAETQYF.

This clonotype appeared a single time. This chain links TRBV9 with TRBJ2-2; 8 bases are shared with TRBD1. CDR1 and CDR2 from the germline V gene are SGDLS and YYNGEE. The trim removed 4 bases at V and 4 bases at J, leaving 6 bases unmatched. This CDR3 spans 15 amino acids. CDR3 region: CASSTRQGSTGELFF. CDR3 nucleotides: TGTGCCAGCAGCACAAGACAGGGGAGCACCGGGGAGCTGTTTTTT.

Only a few counts were recorded for this clonotype. The V call is TRBV20-1, the J call TRBJ2-5; 12 nucleotides line up with TRBD1. The J call is uncertain, as TRBJ2-7 better fits the DNA end. The CDR3 contains 15 residues. Germline CDR1 and CDR2: DFQATT and SNEGSKA (reference sequence). The CDR3 is CSAQTGTGGLNEQYF. The CDR3 DNA reads as TGCAGTGCGCAAACCGGGACAGGGGGCTTAAACGAGCAGTACTTC.

This clonotype was detected only once. V and J are TRBV5-6 and TRBJ1-5; no clear D gene. Trimming removed 4 bases at V and 0 bases at J, with 8 bases between. Germline CDR1 reads SGHDT; CDR2 reads YYEEEE. The CDR3 totals 14 residues. The CDR3 here is CASSDISSNQPQHF. For the CDR3, the DNA is TGTGCCAGCAGCGATATAAGTAGCAATCAGCCCCAGCATTTT.

The chain employs TRBV7-2 and TRBJ2-3, with D perhaps TRBD1 or TRBD2 (5 bases each). This CDR3 comprises 15 residues. V shed 5 bases and J shed 6 bases, with 18 bases lying between them. Per germline, CDR1 SGHTA and CDR2 FQGNSA. Written as DNA, the CDR3 is TGTGCCAGCAGCCTGTCCCGGGGCATTTACGATACGCAGTATTTT. The encoded protein is CASSLSRGIYDTQYF.

In its sample, this clonotype was seen a few times. The gene calls are TRBV5-6 and TRBJ2-7; D is perhaps TRBD1 or TRBD2 (6 bases each). Trimming cost V 7 bases and J 5 bases, with 16 bases left between them. The CDR3 length is 13 residues. The germline gives CDR1 SGHDT, CDR2 YYEEEE. CDR3 residues: CASGGIRGNEQYF. In DNA, the CDR3 is TGTGCCAGCGGGGGGATCAGGGGCAACGAGCAGTACTTC.

Worth noting for this clonotype: This may be a read error, as it is one base from a much larger clone. V usage is TRBV6-5 and J usage is TRBJ2-7, with D possibly matching TRBD2 (5 bases). The CDR3 spans 13 residues. In germline, CDR1 is MNHEY, CDR2 SVGAGI. The CDR3 protein is CASSHSGADEQYF. The CDR3 coding sequence is TGTGCCAGCAGTCACTCTGGAGCGGATGAGCAGTACTTC.

This clonotype was seen once. The gene calls are TRBV5-5 and TRBJ1-4; no clear D gene. The CDR3 contains 13 residues. In germline, CDR1 is SGHKS, CDR2 YYEKEE (reference sequence). The V end lost 1 base, the J end lost 7 bases, and 8 bases lay between the germline ends. In DNA, the CDR3 is TGTGCCAGCAGCTTGATAATGTCTGAAAAACTGTTTTTT. Translation: CASSLIMSEKLFF.

This clonotype was seen a handful of times. This chain links TRBV7-2 with TRBJ2-3; the match to TRBD2 covers 8 bases. The junction had 8 bases not matched to a gene; V was cut back by 1 base and J by 8 bases. Germline loops: CDR1 SGHTA, CDR2 FQGNSA. CDR3 length equals 15 residues. In DNA, the CDR3 is TGTGCCAGCAGCTTAGGTACTAGCGGTTACGGTACGCAGTATTTT. Its translation is CASSLGTSGYGTQYF.

This clonotype was observed a few times. The V call is TRBV7-2, the J call TRBJ2-3; the D gene is possibly TRBD2 (5 bases). Germline CDR1 reads SGHTA; CDR2 reads FQGNSA. Trimming cost V 4 bases and J 5 bases, with 10 bases left between them. The CDR3 has 13 amino acids. CDR3 nucleotide sequence: TGTGCCAGCAGCTCGGAGGCGGAAGATACGCAGTATTTT. The encoded protein is CASSSEAEDTQYF.

The table lists this clonotype with a count of one. The rearrangement links TRBV7-9 to TRBJ2-1, with 11 nucleotides matching TRBD2. Germline CDR1 SEHNR, CDR2 FQNEAQ (reference sequence). With 2 bases clipped from V and 12 bases from J, the junction kept 15 bases outside the gene matches. CDR3 length equals 17 residues. The CDR3 here is CASSLPGTSGPGDAQFF. Here the CDR3 DNA reads TGTGCCAGCAGCTTACCCGGGACTAGCGGCCCCGGCGATGCGCAGTTCTTC.

The chain recombines TRBV27 with TRBJ2-2, with D perhaps being TRBD1 or TRBD2 (6 bases each). This CDR3 has 15 residues. Germline CDR1 is MNHEY and CDR2 is SMNVEV (reference sequence). The germline V and J ends were trimmed by 1 base and 4 bases, with 10 bases remaining between them. CDR3: CASSLWGAGTGELFF. DNA for the CDR3: TGTGCCAGCAGTTTATGGGGGGCAGGCACCGGGGAGCTGTTTTTT.

This clonotype was seen a few times. The chain combines TRBV29-1 with TRBJ1-2; possible D gene TRBD1, 6 bases. V was cut by 2 bases and J by 5 bases, with 18 bases left in between. The CDR3 consists of 15 residues. Germline V CDR1 and CDR2: SQVTM, ANQGSEA. The CDR3 coding sequence is TGCAGCGTTGAAAGCCGAACAGGGAATGATTATGGCTACACCTTC. It yields the protein CSVESRTGNDYGYTF.

This sequence joins TRBV30 and TRBJ1-2; D remains unclear. The V gene lost 1 base and the J gene lost 4 bases, with 16 bases spanning the gap. CDR1 is GTSNPN and CDR2 is SVGIG in the germline V gene (reference sequence). CDR3 size: 15 residues. The CDR3 region has the DNA TGTGCCTGGAGTGAAGACCGGGAGCGACTCTATGGCTACACCTTC. This gives the protein CAWSEDRERLYGYTF.

This clonotype was observed a few times. This chain uses TRBV6-5 with TRBJ2-1; D is perhaps TRBD1 (5 bases). The germline gives CDR1 MNHEY, CDR2 SVGAGI. The V end lost 2 bases, the J end lost 6 bases, and 14 bases lay between the germline ends. The CDR3 covers 15 residues. The CDR3, as DNA: TGTGCCAGCAGTTACACCCTATCCCAGGGCAATGAGCAGTTCTTC. It encodes CASSYTLSQGNEQFF.

Comment on this clonotype: At one end the junction does not follow the germline gene, possibly because of a read error. The rearrangement joins TRBV5-1 to TRBJ2-5; D possibly corresponds to TRBD1 (5 bases). The end of the DNA is better explained by TRBJ2-4, so the J call may be wrong. Germline V CDR1 and CDR2: SGHRS, YFSETQ. This CDR3 is built from 14 residues. The DNA for the CDR3 is TGCACCAGCAGGATGGACACGGACCGGGACATTCAGTACTTC. It encodes CTSRMDTDRDIQYF.

This clonotype appeared many times. The chain links TRBV7-9 to TRBJ2-1, with D maybe TRBD2 (6 bases). Trimming took off 5 bases at V and 9 bases at J, with 14 bases between the two ends. The CDR3 covers 13 residues. CDR1 SEHNR and CDR2 FQNEAQ come from the germline V gene (reference sequence). The CDR3 coding sequence is TGTGCCAGCAGCCCGGACTACACGCCTGAGCAGTTCTTC. Its translation: CASSPDYTPEQFF.

This clonotype was seen a few times. The CDR3 loop is CASSYTRGVGDYGYTF. CDR3 nucleotide sequence: TGTGCCAGCAGTTACACCAGGGGAGTTGGCGACTATGGCTACACCTTC. V usage is TRBV6-2 or TRBV6-3 and J usage is TRBJ1-2; TRBD1 might be the D (6 bases). The CDR3 is made up of 16 amino acids. Germline V gene data show CDR1 as MNHEY and CDR2 as SVGEGT. Trimming left V 2 bases short and J 3 bases short, with 16 bases between.

The chain couples TRBV9 to TRBJ2-5; unclear D gene. The DNA end is more similar to TRBJ2-7, so the J call may be wrong. The CDR3 runs to 13 residues. Per the germline V gene, CDR1 is SGDLS and CDR2 is YYNGEE. CDR3 bases: TGTGCCAGCAGCGCAAACCCGAGCCTCGAGCAGTACTTC. It codes for CASSANPSLEQYF.

The J gene is TRBJ2-7, the V gene TRBV12-3 or TRBV12-4; the match to TRBD1 covers 7 bases. The CDR3 consists of 14 residues. V shed 8 bases and J 4 bases; nucleotides not matched to a gene: 11. In DNA, the CDR3 is TGTGCCAGCCGAATGGCGGCGACAGGGTACGAGCAGTACTTC. Translated, it gives CASRMAATGYEQYF.

This clonotype was seen once. This chain uses TRBV15 with TRBJ1-2; TRBD1 aligns across 10 bases. Per germline, CDR1 LNHNV and CDR2 YYDKDF (reference sequence). Trimming cost V 3 bases and J 9 bases; bases outside gene matches: 4. The CDR3 runs 13 residues. This chain's CDR3 is CATSRATGGRYTF. The CDR3 DNA sequence: TGTGCCACCAGCAGGGCGACAGGGGGCCGCTACACCTTC.

This clonotype has only a few counts. A read error may be the cause here, since a much bigger clone is one base away. The chain combines TRBV7-3 with TRBJ2-5; D call uncertain. Germline values: CDR1 SGHTA, CDR2 FQGTGA. V shed 5 bases and J shed 5 bases, with 15 bases lying between them. CDR3 length: 14 amino acids. The CDR3, as DNA: TGTGCCAGCAGCGTTGGCGGACCCCGGGAGACCCAGTACTTC. Its protein product is CASSVGGPRETQYF. Complete variable domain (other parts from reference TRBV7-3 and TRBJ2-5): GAGVSQTPSNKVTEKGKYVELRCDPISGHTALYWYRQSLGQGPEFLIYFQGTGAADDSGLPNDRFFAVRPEGSVSTLKIQRTERGDSAVYLCASSVGGPRETQYFGPGTRLLVL.

CDR3: CASSGNRGGYTF. The CDR3 region has the DNA TGTGCCAGCAGTGGAAACAGGGGTGGCTACACCTTC. J is TRBJ1-2 and V is TRBV12-3 or TRBV12-4; 7 bases line up with TRBD1. CDR3 length: 12 amino acids. V lost 5 bases, J lost 7 bases, and 4 bases stayed unmatched.

The chain links TRBV6-2 or TRBV6-3 to TRBJ2-7; TRBD2 is a possible D gene (6 bases). The CDR3 is 13 residues long. The V end lost 6 bases, the J end lost 3 bases, and 12 bases lay between the germline ends. CDR1 MNHEY and CDR2 SVGEGT come from the germline V gene. The CDR3 DNA is TGTGCCAGCAGCGGGACTCTTAACTACGAGCAGTACTTC. Translation: CASSGTLNYEQYF.

The table lists this clonotype with a few counts. The chain uses TRBV5-4 and TRBJ2-5, with TRBD2 identical over 9 bases. Germline V CDR1 and CDR2: SGHNT, YYREEE (reference sequence). The CDR3 spans 18 residues. Trimming removed 0 bases from V and 0 bases from J; junction bases left unmatched: 9. CDR3 in amino acids: CASSLAASGDPYQETQYF. CDR3 bases: TGTGCCAGCAGCTTGGCGGCTAGCGGGGACCCGTACCAAGAGACCCAGTACTTC.

This clonotype appeared a single time. The chain couples TRBV5-1 to TRBJ2-1; D may match TRBD1 or TRBD2 (5 bases each). With 5 bases removed from V and 4 bases from J, the gap between germline ends came to 13 bases. CDR3 length: 14 residues. In germline, CDR1 is SGHRS, CDR2 YFSETQ. The chain's CDR3 is CASRGTERYNEQFF. CDR3 nucleotides: TGCGCCAGCAGAGGGACGGAGCGTTACAATGAGCAGTTCTTC.

V usage is TRBV25-1 and J usage is TRBJ1-4; D is possibly TRBD1 (6 bases). The CDR3 runs to 14 residues. The V end lost 8 bases, the J end lost 3 bases, and 13 bases lay between the germline ends. The germline gives CDR1 MGHDK, CDR2 SYGVNS. The CDR3 region has the DNA TGTGCCAGCGGGAAGGACAGCCCTAATGAAAAACTGTTTTTT. Protein: CASGKDSPNEKLFF.

The table lists this clonotype with a few counts. The gene calls are TRBV6-2 or TRBV6-3 and TRBJ2-3; D is unclear. The germline CDR1 and CDR2 sequences are MNHEY and SVGEGT. V shed 3 bases and J shed 0 bases, with 7 bases lying between them. This CDR3 has 14 amino acids. As DNA, the CDR3 is TGTGCCAGCAGTTATGCCCCTAGCACAGATACGCAGTATTTT. Translation gives CASSYAPSTDTQYF.